This T cell receptor beta chain was observed in a study of T cell responses to AZD1222 COVID-19 vaccine. Study-level results: Most donors were white British and more were female, and clonal diversity was possibly underestimated. Among spike-specific TCRs, nearly half reportedly target unmutated variant regions.

Data came from immunoSEQ multiplex PCR; TCRdb stores just in-frame clones and leaves some out. Of 180,000 or so clones listed, over 80% are singletons. The germline V and J ends were trimmed by 6 bases and 6 bases, with 6 bases remaining between them. CDR3 length: 12 residues. Worth noting for this clone: The antigen remains unidentified.

This TCR was sampled from an adult who received the MenACWY meningococcal vaccine as a control. This chain joins TRBV12-3 or TRBV12-4 and TRBJ1-6; D remains ambiguous. Sample: peripheral blood, taken 28 days after the second dose of the MenACWY control vaccine. CDR3 sequence: CASSPSNSPLHF. The DNA for the CDR3 is TGTGCCAGCAGCCCGTCTAATTCACCCCTCCACTTT.